The clone carrying this T cell receptor (beta chain) came up a few times. This sample was included in a study of blood T cell repertoires in COVID-19. The wider study: The cDNA or gDNA used as material had been derived from T cells, B-cell-depleted T cells, or PBMCs.

Profiling relied on immunoSEQ multiplex PCR, and the TCRdb table lists in-frame clones only, not all of them. The repertoire includes about 100,000 clones, roughly nine tenths of them detected once, and more than 0.85% sits in the top ten. This CDR3 comprises 15 residues. Germline loops: CDR1 MDHEN, CDR2 SYDVKM. The junction had 5 bases not matched to a gene; V was cut back by 2 bases and J by 3 bases. Sequencing used peripheral blood. The J gene is TRBJ1-2, the V gene TRBV28; 8 bases are a match to TRBD1. The receptor comes from a man in his 60s with acute or convalescent COVID-19. This CDR3 reads CASSLAGDRHYGYTF. CDR3 sequence (DNA): TGTGCCAGCAGTTTAGCTGGGGACAGGCACTATGGCTACACCTTC.